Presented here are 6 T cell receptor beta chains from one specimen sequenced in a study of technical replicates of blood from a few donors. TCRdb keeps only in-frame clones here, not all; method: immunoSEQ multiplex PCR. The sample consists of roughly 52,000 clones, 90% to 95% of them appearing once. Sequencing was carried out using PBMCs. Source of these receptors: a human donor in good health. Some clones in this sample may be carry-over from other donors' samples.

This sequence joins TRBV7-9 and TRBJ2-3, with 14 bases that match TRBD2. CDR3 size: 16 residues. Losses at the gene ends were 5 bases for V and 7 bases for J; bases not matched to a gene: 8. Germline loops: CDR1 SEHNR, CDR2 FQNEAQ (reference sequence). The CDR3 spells CASSPGTSGSSYTQYF. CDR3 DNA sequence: TGTGCCAGCAGCCCAGGGACTAGCGGGAGTTCCTATACGCAGTATTTT.

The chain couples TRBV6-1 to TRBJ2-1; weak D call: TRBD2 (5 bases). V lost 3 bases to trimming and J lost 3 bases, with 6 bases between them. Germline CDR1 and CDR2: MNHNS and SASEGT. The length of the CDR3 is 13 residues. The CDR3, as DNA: TGTGCCAGCAGTGACCGGGGCTACAATGAGCAGTTCTTC. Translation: CASSDRGYNEQFF.

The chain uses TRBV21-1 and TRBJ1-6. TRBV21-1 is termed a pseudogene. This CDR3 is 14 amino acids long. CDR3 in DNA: TGTGCCAGCAGCAGGAGGCGGGAGAATTCACCCCTCCACTTT. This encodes CASSRRRENSPLHF.

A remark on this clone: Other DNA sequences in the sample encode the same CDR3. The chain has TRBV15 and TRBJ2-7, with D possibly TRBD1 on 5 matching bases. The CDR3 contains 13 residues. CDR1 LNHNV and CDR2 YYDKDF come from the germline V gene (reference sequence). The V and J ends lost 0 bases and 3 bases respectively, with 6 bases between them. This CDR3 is CATSRDRGYEQYF. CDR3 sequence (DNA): TGTGCCACCAGCAGAGATAGGGGCTACGAGCAGTACTTC.

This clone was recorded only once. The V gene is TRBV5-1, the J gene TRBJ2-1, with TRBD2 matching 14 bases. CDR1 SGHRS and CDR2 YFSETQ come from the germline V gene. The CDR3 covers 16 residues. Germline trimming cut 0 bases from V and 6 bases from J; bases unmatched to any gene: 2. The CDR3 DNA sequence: TGCGCCAGCAGCTTGGCTGGACTAGCGGGAGGCAATGAGCAGTTCTTC. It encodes CASSLAGLAGGNEQFF.

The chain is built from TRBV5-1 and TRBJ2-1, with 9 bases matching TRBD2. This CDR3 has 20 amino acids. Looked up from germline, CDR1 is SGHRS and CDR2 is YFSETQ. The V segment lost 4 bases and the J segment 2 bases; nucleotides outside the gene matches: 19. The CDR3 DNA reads TGCGCCAGCAGCCCGTCCTTTAGCGGGGGCGCTATACTAGCCTACAATGAGCAGTTCTTC. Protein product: CASSPSFSGGAILAYNEQFF.